This TCR beta chain was sequenced for a study of molecular identifiers for immune sequencing clone quantification (dated by TCRdb to 2017 to 2018). Looking at the study overall: For a replicate experiment, RNA from around 20,000 or 100,000 naive CD8 T cells was divided into five aliquots, of which four were sequenced. This methods study used CD8 T cells to benchmark TCR RNA copy counting and molecular-identifier clustering-based TCR repertoire sequencing (MIDCIRS).

Libraries of naive CD8 T cells were generated from roughly 21,000 to 960,000 sorted cells, with 10%, 30% or 50% of the purified RNA used. On a BD FACSAria II, naive CD8 T cells were FACS-sorted as CD8+CD4-CCR7+CD45RA+ and collected into RLT Plus buffer. Approximately 9 TCR copies' worth of Jurkat RNA were spiked into about 20,000-1,000,000 naive CD8 T cell samples to test detection sensitivity. CD8 T cells were enriched using RosetteSep CD8+ T Cell Enrichment Cocktail and Ficoll-Paque, and the enriched cells then underwent ACK red cell lysis. Trimming at the junction amounts to 5 bases on V and 2 bases on J, and the germline ends lie 1 base apart. The cysteine opens and the phenylalanine closes a CDR3 of 9 amino acids. The sequence is cut down to CDR3 DNA, 27 bases in frame from base 1. Taken from the germline V gene, the CDR1 and CDR2 loops are SQVTM and ANQGSEA. Receptors were amplified or captured by PCR. Sequencing was performed on an Illumina HiSeq 4000. Bulk TCR libraries were prepared as previously described, using TCR primers listed in Table S5. The Qiagen AllPrep DNA/RNA kit was used to purify total RNA. Before any analysis, reads coming from multiple sequencing runs of the same library were combined into one pool. The study's own analysis went as follows. Reads were retained only if their TCR constant sequence matched exactly, and those retained reads were trimmed to 150 nt and grouped according to their 12-nt molecular barcodes. Within each barcode group, reads were sub-clustered at a 15% Levenshtein threshold, and quality-weighted consensus sequences were built per RNA molecule. Non-functional sequences were discarded, and so were lower-count sequences lying one edit away from another sequence. Based on fitting two negative binomial distributions, any barcode sub-cluster with under 20% of the maximum read count was discarded. The raw public data were reprocessed by TCRdb itself: fastp quality trimming at Q25, MiXCR clonotype calling, in-frame beta chains only. Merged by CDR3 protein, the rows form single entries marked with the most common genes and DNA. The V and J calls here are based on TCRdb, not the publication. Counted in this sample were 65,000 or so distinct CDR3 sequences; 18% of them appeared once. The top ten clones comprise approximately 1.5% of the sample.

Turning to this clonotype: Its antigen is unknown. No quality values exist for individual bases; no much larger clone is one base distant.

Results the study describes overall, beyond this receptor: Roughly 2.8 recovered TCR RNA copies per cell were obtained by modeling, versus about 9.7 by digital PCR, implying a capture efficiency of 25% to 35%. Highly expanded clone sizes could be underestimated if identical TCR molecules share a barcode. Even against a background of about 960,000 naive CD8 T cells, spiked-in Jurkat TCR RNA amounting to a single cell's worth was reported to be detectable. The naive libraries included spiked-in Jurkat TCR RNA (roughly ten copies' worth), and this Jurkat TCR RNA is not part of the donor repertoire. When barcode sub-clustering was not used, chimeric consensus sequences inflated TCR diversity, with chimeras reaching as high as 47%. In CMV-specific effector cells, clones with more than 20 RNA copies contained over 99% of molecules, whereas in naive cells such clones contained under 1% of molecules.

The specimen sequenced was naive CD8+ T cells from blood, with Jurkat cell RNA spiked in. The cell subset or site label, read with the paper, signifies: FACS-sorted CD8+CD4-CCR7+CD45RA+ naive T cells. This receptor chain uses TRBV29-1 and TRBJ2-7, with the identity of the D gene unclear. The sequence derives from a human donor in good health. Some libraries in this study had Jurkat cell RNA spiked in. The CDR3 reads CSVPYEQYF. The nucleotide sequence is given as TGCAGCGTTCCCTACGAGCAGTACTTC.